Listed here is a single TCR beta chain. This sample stems from a study of blood T cell repertoires in COVID-19. Across the whole study: The United States, Italy and Spain provided the acute and convalescent COVID-19 samples. PBMCs, B-cell-depleted T cells, or T cells were the source of the cDNA or gDNA that made up the material.

Germline CDR1 SQVTM, CDR2 ANQGSEA. The CDR3 is 12 amino acids. V dropped 6 bases and J dropped 5 bases, with 13 bases sitting between them. Methods used by the authors: Counts of nucleated cells, estimated from reference gene primer amplification, were obtained. Libraries were prepared by immunoSEQ multiplex PCR; TCRdb keeps only in-frame clonotypes and omits some of them. That table gives V, J and clone size, and the DNA gave D and trimming. The table lists about 63,000 clones, roughly 88% of them singletons. The V call is TRBV29-1, the J call TRBJ2-5; a weak D match, TRBD1 (5 bases). The TCR comes from a human donor in a cohort sampled during active COVID-19. Source material: peripheral blood. The CDR3 sequence: CSVLRGRETQYF. CDR3 sequence (DNA): TGCAGCGTACTAAGGGGCCGGGAGACCCAGTACTTC.